This T cell receptor beta chain was observed in a study of T cell responses to AZD1222 COVID-19 vaccine (dated by TCRdb to about 2021). About the investigation overall: TCR sequencing was performed for more than 230 trial participants, of whom around 210 were given two doses of AZD1222 and approximately 25 were given two doses of MenACWY control vaccine. Trial participants were enrolled into age subgroups of 18-55, 56-69 and 70-plus years, which contained roughly 150, 30 and 60 TCR-sequenced participants, respectively.

What the work shows at the level of the full study, not this receptor alone: The whole spike protein was spanned by vaccine-associated CD4 TCRs, and dominant responses were seen in regions 160-218 and 743-854. Participants were mostly white British and included more females than males, and it was suggested by the authors that clonal diversity may have been underestimated. After two AZD1222 doses, spike-specific TCR breadth and depth were significantly higher than at day 0 and than in MenACWY recipients. In the small 56-69-year group, the increase in depth fell short of significance, most likely because of low power. Because no day 14 peak-response samples were available, repertoires were characterized only after the peak T cell response. Conclusions about previously exposed vaccinees were limited because only six AZD1222 recipients were SARS-CoV-2 seropositive at baseline. Epitopes outside the regions mutated in the B.1.351 and B.1.1.7 variants were reportedly recognized by nearly half of the unique spike-specific TCRs.

For this clone: Its antigen is currently not known. No quality values exist for individual bases; no much larger clone is one base distant.

The CDR3 contains 15 residues, cysteine and phenylalanine counted. Just the 45-base CDR3 DNA is kept, in frame starting at base 1. Taken from the germline V gene, the CDR1 and CDR2 loops are LGHNA and YSLEER. V is pared back by 0 bases and J by 7 bases, with 13 bases lying between the germline termini. The CDR3 regions of human TCRbeta chains were analyzed by immunosequencing. The authors' pipeline ran thus. TCRs in the repertoires were matched against a reference library of SARS-CoV-2-specific TCRs that had been generated with the MIRA antigen-specificity platform. Breadth was defined as the fraction of unique TCRs that were SARS-CoV-2-associated. Depth was defined as the fraction of total T cells that were SARS-CoV-2-associated. Using the MIRA data, each spike-specific TCR was mapped to the spike region that the TCR reacts to and placed in a CD4 or CD8 class. Log10-transformed breadth and depth values were compared by one-way ANOVA with Sidak's multiple comparisons tests. The table was pulled from immuneACCESS by TCRdb, which kept in-frame rearrangements only. Such tables lose some clones; where checked, under half of the loss comes from unresolved V genes, and the rest has no known cause. The DNA gave D and trimming, while V, J and clone size come from that table. The sample contains about 140,000 clones, roughly nine tenths of them found a single time. The ten top clones hold roughly 1.8% of the sample.

Taken with the paper, the label for time point translates to: about 28 days (+/-7) after the second vaccine dose. AZD1222 recipients given second doses at about 4 weeks or at about 12 weeks were pooled, since spike-specific TCR depth and breadth were not found to differ between the two schedules. Vaccinee samples were obtained from the UK trials COV001 and COV002, which included a single-blind randomized controlled phase 2/3 trial of AZD1222 (ChAdOx1 nCoV-19) in healthy adults. For TCRbeta chain sequencing, PBMC samples from trial participants were taken at day 0 and at day 28 after the second dose.

The TCR originated in an adult who received the AZD1222 COVID-19 vaccine. The sequence links TRBV4-3 to TRBJ2-1; no D gene is confidently identified. Material: peripheral blood, obtained 28 days after the second AZD1222 dose. The nucleotide sequence is TGCGCCAGCAGCCAAGACGAGTGGCAGTTTAATGAGCAGTTCTTC. It codes for CASSQDEWQFNEQFF.